The next 13 T cell receptor beta chains were all read from a single sample in a study of OX40 agonist ivuxolimab in advanced cancers. This table comes from immunoSEQ multiplex PCR, and its TCRdb copy is limited to in-frame clones, with some not included. Here the sample spans around 27,000 clones, under 80% being singletons. Material: CD4+ or CD8+ T cells sorted from blood, obtained in a trial of the OX40 agonist ivuxolimab. These receptors all stem from an adult with an advanced solid tumor such as melanoma, head and neck, liver or kidney cancer.

V is TRBV5-6 and J is TRBJ2-7, with 8 bases fitting TRBD1. This CDR3 contains 15 residues. V trimming: 2 bases; J trimming: 5 bases; junction bases outside the gene matches: 9. Germline values: CDR1 SGHDT, CDR2 YYEEEE. The CDR3 region has the DNA TGTGCCAGCAGCTTAAGGACAGGGTCATTCGACGAGCAGTACTTC. As protein: CASSLRTGSFDEQYF.

The J gene is TRBJ1-5, the V gene TRBV21-1; the table calls TRBD1, which could not be checked here. TRBV21-1 is tagged as a pseudogene. CDR3 length: 16 amino acids. CDR3 protein: CASSKRTLRGNQPQHF. CDR3 coding DNA: TGTGCCAGCAGCAAACGGACACTTAGGGGCAATCAGCCCCAGCATTTT.

The chain uses TRBV2 and TRBJ2-7, with 8 bases fitting TRBD1. Germline V gene data show CDR1 as SNHLY and CDR2 as FYNNEI. The ends lost 6 bases at V and 12 bases at J; junction bases unmatched: 10. CDR3 length: 12 residues. CDR3 bases: TGTGCCAGCAGCGAGACGGGACAGGCGACGTACTTC. Translated: CASSETGQATYF.

This sequence joins TRBV19 and TRBJ2-1; the D is unclear. CDR1 LNHDA and CDR2 SQIVND come from the germline V gene (reference sequence). The CDR3 is 11 amino acids. V dropped 5 bases and J dropped 5 bases, with 4 bases sitting between them. The CDR3 bases are TGTGCCAGTAGTCCAAACAATGAGCAGTTCTTC. Its protein product is CASSPNNEQFF.

This clone was counted once. V is TRBV7-7 and J is TRBJ2-2, with 7 bases that match TRBD2. Germline V gene lookup returns CDR1 SSHAT and CDR2 FNYEAQ (reference sequence). There are 12 residues in the CDR3. As DNA, the CDR3 is TGTGTATGTGGCGGGGGCACCGGGGAGCTGTTTTTT. Translation gives CVCGGGTGELFF.

The rearrangement links TRBV6-5 to TRBJ2-3; D is uncertain. The V and J ends lost 10 bases and 4 bases respectively, with 18 bases between them. Germline-derived CDR1 and CDR2 are MNHEY and SVGAGI. CDR3 size: 14 residues. The CDR3 DNA reads as TGTGCCATACGGCCGGGCCCAGGACCAGATACGCAGTATTTT. It is translated as CAIRPGPGPDTQYF.

The table lists this clone with a count of one. Within the sample, other DNA sequences also encode this same CDR3. The CDR3 protein is CASSEMVGNYEQYF. The CDR3 DNA is TGTGCCAGCAGTGAAATGGTTGGGAACTATGAGCAGTACTTC. The chain links TRBV2 to TRBJ2-7; D is uncertain. V was cut by 2 bases and J by 7 bases, with 15 bases left in between. There are 14 residues in the CDR3. Germline CDR1 SNHLY, CDR2 FYNNEI.

The chain has TRBV7-2 and TRBJ2-7; TRBD2 is a possible D gene (5 bases). The CDR3 totals 15 residues. CDR1 and CDR2 from the germline V gene are SGHTA and FQGNSA. V was shortened by 5 bases and J by 0 bases, with 14 bases between the two germline ends. The CDR3 region is CASSPWHTSSYEQYF. In DNA form, the CDR3 reads TGTGCCAGCAGCCCGTGGCATACTAGCTCCTACGAGCAGTACTTC. The full variable domain, completed using reference TRBV7-2 and TRBJ2-7, is GAGVSQSPSNKVTEKGKDVELRCDPISGHTALYWYRQSLGQGLEFLIYFQGNSAPDKSGLPSDRFSAERTGGSVSTLTIQRTQQEDSAVYLCASSPWHTSSYEQYFGPGTRLTVT.

The chain couples TRBV7-2 to TRBJ2-1; TRBD1 or TRBD2 may be the D gene (5 bases each). Germline lookup yields CDR1 SGHTA and CDR2 FQGNSA. Trimming removed 5 bases from V and 4 bases from J, with 12 bases in between. The length of the CDR3 is 14 residues. CDR3 bases: TGTGCCAGCAGCCACAGGTGGGAGTACAATGAGCAGTTCTTC. It yields the protein CASSHRWEYNEQFF.

The chain joins TRBV27 to TRBJ2-1, with D possibly TRBD2 on 6 matching bases. This CDR3 region has 15 residues. V shed 4 bases and J shed 0 bases, with 10 bases lying between them. In germline, CDR1 is MNHEY, CDR2 SMNVEV (reference sequence). The CDR3 loop reads CASSWGLASYNEQFF. CDR3 sequence (DNA): TGTGCCAGCAGTTGGGGACTTGCCTCCTACAATGAGCAGTTCTTC.

The chain has TRBV7-8 and TRBJ2-7; TRBD1 aligns across 9 bases. This CDR3 contains 16 residues. The germline V gene encodes CDR1 SGHVS and CDR2 FQNEAQ. Unmatched junction bases numbered 9, after V lost 3 bases and J lost 3 bases. The DNA of the CDR3 is TGTGCCAGCAGCTTTTACCGGGACAGGGAAGACTACGAGCAGTACTTC. The encoded protein is CASSFYRDREDYEQYF.

This sequence joins TRBV2 and TRBJ2-3, with 9 nucleotides matching TRBD2. Germline loops: CDR1 SNHLY, CDR2 FYNNEI. V was pared by 6 bases and J by 0 bases, with 13 bases of the junction left unmatched. The CDR3 length is 18 residues. The CDR3 DNA reads TGTGCCAGCAGGAAGGGGCGGGGGGGCCTCACTAGCACAGATACGCAGTATTTT. Translating gives CASRKGRGGLTSTDTQYF.

The chain couples TRBV27 to TRBJ2-1; D is ambiguous. V lost 3 bases and J 9 bases, leaving 18 bases between the germline ends. Germline lookup yields CDR1 MNHEY and CDR2 SMNVEV (reference sequence). The CDR3 length is 15 residues. CDR3 residues: CASSFGALWGSEQFF. Here the CDR3 DNA reads TGTGCCAGCAGTTTTGGAGCCCTGTGGGGAAGTGAGCAGTTCTTC.